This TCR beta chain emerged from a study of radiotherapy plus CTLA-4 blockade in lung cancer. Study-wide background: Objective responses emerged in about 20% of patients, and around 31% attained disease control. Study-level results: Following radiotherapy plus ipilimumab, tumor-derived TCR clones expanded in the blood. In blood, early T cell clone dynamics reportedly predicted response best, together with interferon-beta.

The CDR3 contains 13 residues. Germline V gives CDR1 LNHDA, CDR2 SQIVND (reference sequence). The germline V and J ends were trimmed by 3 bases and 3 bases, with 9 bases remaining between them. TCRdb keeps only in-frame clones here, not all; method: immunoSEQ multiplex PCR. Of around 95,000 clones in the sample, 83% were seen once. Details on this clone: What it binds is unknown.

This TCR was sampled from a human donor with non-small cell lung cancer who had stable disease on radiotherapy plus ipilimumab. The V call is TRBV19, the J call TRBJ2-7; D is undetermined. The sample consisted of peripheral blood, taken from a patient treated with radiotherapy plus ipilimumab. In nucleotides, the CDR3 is TGTGCCAGTAGTATCTACTATAACTACGAGCAGTACTTC. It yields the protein CASSIYYNYEQYF.